Sequencing of this TCR beta chain was carried out in a study of beta chain features in type 1 diabetes. V shed 3 bases, J shed 0 bases, and the junction held 9 bases outside the gene matches. This CDR3 has 16 residues. Looked up from germline, CDR1 is GTSNPN and CDR2 is SVGIG (reference sequence). Points on this clone: Its specificity is unknown.

One heparinised blood draw averaging approximately 120 mL was given by each donor. Reverse transcription of all isolated RNA meant that expressed TCRB transcripts were sequenced. There were 3 million to 4 million reads on average in the naive, central memory and regulatory T cell samples. Clones were read by immunoSEQ multiplex PCR, and TCRdb kept only the in-frame ones, dropping some. The table has about 470,000 clones, 30% seen once; the top ten hold 0.05% to 0.065%. General study points: PCR could preferentially amplify shorter templates, alike in patients and controls. Fewer junction insertions and more nucleotide deletions appeared in type 1 diabetes patients.

The sequenced sample consisted of naive CD4+ T cells from blood. The clonotype comes from a man aged 18 to 35 in good health. This rearrangement joins TRBV30 to TRBJ1-2, with 8 bases matching TRBD1. DNA for the CDR3: TGTGCCTGGAGGGGACGGACAGGGCCAGCTAACTATGGCTACACCTTC. Protein: CAWRGRTGPANYGYTF.